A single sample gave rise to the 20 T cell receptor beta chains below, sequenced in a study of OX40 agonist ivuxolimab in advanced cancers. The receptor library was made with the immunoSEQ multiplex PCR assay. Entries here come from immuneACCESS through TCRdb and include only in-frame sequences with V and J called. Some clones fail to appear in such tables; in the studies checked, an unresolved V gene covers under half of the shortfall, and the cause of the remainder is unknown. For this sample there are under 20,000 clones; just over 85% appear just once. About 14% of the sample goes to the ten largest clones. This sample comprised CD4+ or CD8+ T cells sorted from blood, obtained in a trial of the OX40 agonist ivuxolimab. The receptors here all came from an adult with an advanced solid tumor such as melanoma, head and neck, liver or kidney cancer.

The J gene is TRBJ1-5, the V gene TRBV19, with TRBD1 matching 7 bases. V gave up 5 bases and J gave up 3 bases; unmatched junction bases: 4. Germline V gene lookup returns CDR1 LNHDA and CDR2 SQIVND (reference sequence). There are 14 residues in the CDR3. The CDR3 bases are TGTGCCAGTAGTTGGGACAGCTCCAATCAGCCCCAGCATTTT. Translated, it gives CASSWDSSNQPQHF. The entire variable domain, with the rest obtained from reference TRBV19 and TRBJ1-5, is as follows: DGGITQSPKYLFRKEGQNVTLSCEQNLNHDAMYWYRQDPGQGLRLIYYSQIVNDFQKGDIAEGYSVSREKKESFPLTVTSAQKNPTAFYLCASSWDSSNQPQHFGDGTRLSIL.

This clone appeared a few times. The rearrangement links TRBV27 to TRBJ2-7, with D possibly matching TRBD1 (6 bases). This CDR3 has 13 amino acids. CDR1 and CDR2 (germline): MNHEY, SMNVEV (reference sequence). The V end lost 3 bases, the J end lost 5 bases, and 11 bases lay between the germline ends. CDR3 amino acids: CASSLTGANEQYF. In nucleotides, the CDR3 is TGTGCCAGCAGTTTGACAGGAGCGAACGAGCAGTACTTC.

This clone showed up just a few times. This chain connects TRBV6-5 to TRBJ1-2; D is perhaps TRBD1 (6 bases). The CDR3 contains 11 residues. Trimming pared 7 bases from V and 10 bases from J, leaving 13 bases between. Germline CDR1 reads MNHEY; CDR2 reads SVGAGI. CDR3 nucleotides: TGTGCCAGCACCGGCGGGGGCCTCTACACCTTC. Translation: CASTGGGLYTF.

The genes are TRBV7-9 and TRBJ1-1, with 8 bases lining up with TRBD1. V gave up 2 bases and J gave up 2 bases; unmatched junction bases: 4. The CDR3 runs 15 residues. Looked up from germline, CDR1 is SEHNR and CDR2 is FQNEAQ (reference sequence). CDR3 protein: CASSLPTGVNTEAFF. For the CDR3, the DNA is TGTGCCAGCAGCTTACCGACAGGGGTTAACACTGAAGCTTTCTTT.

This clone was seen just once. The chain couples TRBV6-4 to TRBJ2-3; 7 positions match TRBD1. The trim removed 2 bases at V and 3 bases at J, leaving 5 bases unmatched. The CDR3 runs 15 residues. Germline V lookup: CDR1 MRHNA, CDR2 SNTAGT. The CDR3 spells CASSDPWDSTDTQYF. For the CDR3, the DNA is TGTGCCAGCAGTGACCCTTGGGACAGTACAGATACGCAGTATTTT.

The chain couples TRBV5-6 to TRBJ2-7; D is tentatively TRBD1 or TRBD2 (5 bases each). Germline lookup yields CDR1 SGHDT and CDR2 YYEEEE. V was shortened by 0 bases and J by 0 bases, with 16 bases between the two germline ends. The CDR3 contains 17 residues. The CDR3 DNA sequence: TGTGCCAGCAGCTTGGCCCCGGGGTACAGGATCTCCTACGAGCAGTACTTC. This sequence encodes CASSLAPGYRISYEQYF.

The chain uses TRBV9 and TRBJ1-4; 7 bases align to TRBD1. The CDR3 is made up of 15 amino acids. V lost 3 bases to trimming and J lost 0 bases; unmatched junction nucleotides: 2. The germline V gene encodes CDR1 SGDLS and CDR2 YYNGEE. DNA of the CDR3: TGTGCCAGCAGCGCTACAGGGGCAACTAATGAAAAACTGTTTTTT. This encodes CASSATGATNEKLFF.

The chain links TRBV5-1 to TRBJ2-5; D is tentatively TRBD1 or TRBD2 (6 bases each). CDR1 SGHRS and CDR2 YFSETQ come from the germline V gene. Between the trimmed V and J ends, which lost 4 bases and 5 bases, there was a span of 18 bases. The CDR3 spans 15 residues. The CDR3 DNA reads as TGCGCCAGCAGCCCGAGGGGGGCTCCCGGCGAGACCCAGTACTTC. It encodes CASSPRGAPGETQYF.

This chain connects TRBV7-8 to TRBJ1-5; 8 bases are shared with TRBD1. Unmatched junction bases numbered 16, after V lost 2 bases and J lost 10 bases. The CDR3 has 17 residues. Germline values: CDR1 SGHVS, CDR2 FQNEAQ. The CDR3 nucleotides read TGTGCCAGCAGCTTATCTCCCTCCGGGACAGGCTCCCTCCCCCAGCATTTT. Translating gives CASSLSPSGTGSLPQHF.

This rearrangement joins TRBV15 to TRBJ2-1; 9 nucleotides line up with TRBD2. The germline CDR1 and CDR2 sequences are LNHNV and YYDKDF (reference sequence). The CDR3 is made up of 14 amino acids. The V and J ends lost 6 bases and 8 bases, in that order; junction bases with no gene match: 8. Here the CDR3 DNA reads TGTGCCACCAGGCCCCCGGGACTAGCAGATGAGCAGTTCTTC. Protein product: CATRPPGLADEQFF.

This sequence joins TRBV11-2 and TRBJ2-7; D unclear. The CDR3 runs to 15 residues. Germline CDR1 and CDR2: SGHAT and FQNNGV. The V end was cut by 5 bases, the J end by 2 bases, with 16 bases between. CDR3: CASSPHYGSAYEQYF. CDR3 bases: TGTGCCAGCAGCCCCCACTATGGGTCTGCCTACGAGCAGTACTTC. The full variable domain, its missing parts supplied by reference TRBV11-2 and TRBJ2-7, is EAGVAQSPRYKIIEKRQSVAFWCNPISGHATLYWYQQILGQGPKLLIQFQNNGVVDDSQLPKDRFSAERLKGVDSTLKIQPAKLEDSAVYLCASSPHYGSAYEQYFGPGTRLTVT.

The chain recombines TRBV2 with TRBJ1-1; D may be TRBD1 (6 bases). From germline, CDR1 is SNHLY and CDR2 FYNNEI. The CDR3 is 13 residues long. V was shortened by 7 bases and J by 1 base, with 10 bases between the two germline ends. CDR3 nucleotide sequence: TGTGCCAGCATGAGGACAGCGAACACTGAAGCTTTCTTT. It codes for CASMRTANTEAFF.

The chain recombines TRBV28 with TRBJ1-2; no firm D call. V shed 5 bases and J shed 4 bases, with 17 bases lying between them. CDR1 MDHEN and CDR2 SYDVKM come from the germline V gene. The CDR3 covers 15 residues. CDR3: CASSLRVSLIYGYTF. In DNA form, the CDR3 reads TGTGCCAGCAGTCTCCGGGTCTCTTTAATCTATGGCTACACCTTC.

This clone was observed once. The CDR3 loop reads CASSPFSGTSYEQYF. CDR3 DNA sequence: TGTGCCAGCAGCCCCTTTAGCGGGACCTCCTACGAGCAGTACTTC. The chain links TRBV11-2 to TRBJ2-7; 8 bases agree with TRBD2. Germline trimming cut 5 bases from V and 0 bases from J; bases unmatched to any gene: 6. This CDR3 spans 15 amino acids. Germline lookup yields CDR1 SGHAT and CDR2 FQNNGV.

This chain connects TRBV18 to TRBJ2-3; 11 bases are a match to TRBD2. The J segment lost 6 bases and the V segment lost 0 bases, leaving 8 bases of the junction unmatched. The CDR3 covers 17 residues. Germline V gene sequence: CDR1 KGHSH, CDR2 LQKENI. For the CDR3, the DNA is TGTGCCAGCTCACCACCGGGACTAGCGGCCGGGGGGGATACGCAGTATTTT. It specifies CASSPPGLAAGGDTQYF.

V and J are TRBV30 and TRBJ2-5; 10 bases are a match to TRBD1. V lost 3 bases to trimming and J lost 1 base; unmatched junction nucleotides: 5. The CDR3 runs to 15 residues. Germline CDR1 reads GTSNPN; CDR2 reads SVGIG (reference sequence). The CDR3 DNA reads TGTGCCTGGAGGCCGGGACAGGGGTTCCAAGAGACCCAGTACTTC. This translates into CAWRPGQGFQETQYF.

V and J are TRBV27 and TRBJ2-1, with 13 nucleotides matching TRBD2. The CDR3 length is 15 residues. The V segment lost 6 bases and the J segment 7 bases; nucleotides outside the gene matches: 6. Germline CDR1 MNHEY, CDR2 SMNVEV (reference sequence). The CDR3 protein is CASSPATSGGNEQFF. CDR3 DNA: TGTGCCAGCAGCCCCGCGACTAGCGGGGGGAATGAGCAGTTCTTC.

The chain's CDR3 is CASSIGPGSEAFF. CDR3 nucleotides: TGTGCCAGTAGTATAGGCCCTGGCTCTGAAGCTTTCTTT. This rearrangement joins TRBV19 to TRBJ1-1; D remains ambiguous. Trimming pared 1 base from V and 6 bases from J, leaving 9 bases between. Germline values: CDR1 LNHDA, CDR2 SQIVND (reference sequence). The CDR3 length is 13 residues.

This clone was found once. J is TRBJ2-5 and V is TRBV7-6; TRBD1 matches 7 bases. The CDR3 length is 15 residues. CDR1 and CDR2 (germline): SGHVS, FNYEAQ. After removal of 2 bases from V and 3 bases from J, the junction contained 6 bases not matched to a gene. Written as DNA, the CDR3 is TGTGCCAGCAGCTTATATGGACAGGAGGAAGAGACCCAGTACTTC. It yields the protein CASSLYGQEEETQYF.

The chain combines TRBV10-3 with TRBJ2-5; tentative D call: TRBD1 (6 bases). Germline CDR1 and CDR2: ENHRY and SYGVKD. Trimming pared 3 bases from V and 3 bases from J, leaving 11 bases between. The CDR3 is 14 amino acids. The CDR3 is CAISDGQIEETQYF. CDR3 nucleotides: TGTGCCATCAGTGATGGACAGATCGAAGAGACCCAGTACTTC.